Listed below are T cell receptor beta chains from one sample, sequenced in a study of cytomegalovirus exposure and HLA in healthy donors. Method: immunoSEQ multiplex PCR; TCRdb's copy keeps in-frame clones and lacks some. The sample records 170,000 or so clones, 84% being singletons. Sequenced sample: PBMCs. The receptor source for this set is a man younger than 30 in good health and CMV-seronegative. Both conserved end residues are part of each CDR3. The order of the fields is J gene, V gene, D gene, clone size, CDR3 DNA, CDR3 protein. D genes are given only for firm matches. Size values are once, few and many counts, or a class for expanded clones, and some rows have none.

j_call: TRBJ2-7
v_call: TRBV28
d_call: NA
clone_size: few
cdr3_nt: TGTGCCAGCAGTCCTGGAGGGCCTCATCTCTACGAGCAGTACTTC
cdr3_aa: CASSPGGPHLYEQYF

j_call: TRBJ1-6
v_call: TRBV5-4
d_call: NA
clone_size: NA
cdr3_nt: TGTGCCAGCAGTTCGACCCGGAGCTCCTATAATTCACCCCTCCACTTT
cdr3_aa: CASSSTRSSYNSPLHF

j_call: TRBJ1-6
v_call: TRBV10-1
d_call: NA
clone_size: NA
cdr3_nt: TGCGCCAGCACCTACACTGGGGGGGGCCTCTGGAGGATTTCACCCCTCCACTTT
cdr3_aa: CASTYTGGGLWRISPLHF

j_call: TRBJ1-1
v_call: TRBV9
d_call: TRBD1
clone_size: NA
cdr3_nt: TGTGCCAGCAGCGTAGCTGTGGACAGGGTGAACACTGAAGCTTTCTTT
cdr3_aa: CASSVAVDRVNTEAFF

j_call: TRBJ2-3
v_call: TRBV27
d_call: NA
clone_size: once
cdr3_nt: TGTGCCACCCGGACGGGGATGGCAGGTACGCAGTATTTT
cdr3_aa: CATRTGMAGTQYF

j_call: TRBJ2-2
v_call: TRBV6-1
d_call: NA
clone_size: NA
cdr3_nt: TGTGCCAGCAGTGAACTGGGCAACACCGGGGAGCTGTTTTTT
cdr3_aa: CASSELGNTGELFF

j_call: TRBJ2-2
v_call: TRBV11-3
d_call: NA
clone_size: NA
cdr3_nt: TGTGCCAGCAGCTTTTTGTTAGCAACCGGGGAGCTGTTTTTT
cdr3_aa: CASSFLLATGELFF

j_call: TRBJ2-3
v_call: TRBV5-1
d_call: NA
clone_size: few
cdr3_nt: TGCGCCAGCAGCTTATTATTTACAGATACGCAGTATTTT
cdr3_aa: CASSLLFTDTQYF

j_call: TRBJ1-6
v_call: TRBV6-6
d_call: NA
clone_size: NA
cdr3_nt: TGTGCCAGCAGTTTCCCTTTGGGACAAACCAATTCACCCCTCCACTTT
cdr3_aa: CASSFPLGQTNSPLHF

j_call: TRBJ1-6
v_call: TRBV5-1
d_call: NA
clone_size: NA
cdr3_nt: TGCGCCAGCAGCTTGGGGGGAGATTATAATTCACCCCTCCACTTT
cdr3_aa: CASSLGGDYNSPLHF

j_call: TRBJ2-7
v_call: TRBV7-9
d_call: NA
clone_size: NA
cdr3_nt: TGTGCCAGCAGCCCGTTCCCAGGAAGTGTTTACGAGCAGTACTTC
cdr3_aa: CASSPFPGSVYEQYF

j_call: TRBJ2-7
v_call: TRBV6-6
d_call: TRBD2
clone_size: NA
cdr3_nt: TGTGCCAGCAGTCTAGCGGGCAGCTCCTACGAGCAGTACTTC
cdr3_aa: CASSLAGSSYEQYF

j_call: TRBJ2-7
v_call: TRBV28
d_call: TRBD1
clone_size: NA
cdr3_nt: TGTGCCAGCAGGGCCGGACAGGGCCACGAGCAGTACTTC
cdr3_aa: CASRAGQGHEQYF